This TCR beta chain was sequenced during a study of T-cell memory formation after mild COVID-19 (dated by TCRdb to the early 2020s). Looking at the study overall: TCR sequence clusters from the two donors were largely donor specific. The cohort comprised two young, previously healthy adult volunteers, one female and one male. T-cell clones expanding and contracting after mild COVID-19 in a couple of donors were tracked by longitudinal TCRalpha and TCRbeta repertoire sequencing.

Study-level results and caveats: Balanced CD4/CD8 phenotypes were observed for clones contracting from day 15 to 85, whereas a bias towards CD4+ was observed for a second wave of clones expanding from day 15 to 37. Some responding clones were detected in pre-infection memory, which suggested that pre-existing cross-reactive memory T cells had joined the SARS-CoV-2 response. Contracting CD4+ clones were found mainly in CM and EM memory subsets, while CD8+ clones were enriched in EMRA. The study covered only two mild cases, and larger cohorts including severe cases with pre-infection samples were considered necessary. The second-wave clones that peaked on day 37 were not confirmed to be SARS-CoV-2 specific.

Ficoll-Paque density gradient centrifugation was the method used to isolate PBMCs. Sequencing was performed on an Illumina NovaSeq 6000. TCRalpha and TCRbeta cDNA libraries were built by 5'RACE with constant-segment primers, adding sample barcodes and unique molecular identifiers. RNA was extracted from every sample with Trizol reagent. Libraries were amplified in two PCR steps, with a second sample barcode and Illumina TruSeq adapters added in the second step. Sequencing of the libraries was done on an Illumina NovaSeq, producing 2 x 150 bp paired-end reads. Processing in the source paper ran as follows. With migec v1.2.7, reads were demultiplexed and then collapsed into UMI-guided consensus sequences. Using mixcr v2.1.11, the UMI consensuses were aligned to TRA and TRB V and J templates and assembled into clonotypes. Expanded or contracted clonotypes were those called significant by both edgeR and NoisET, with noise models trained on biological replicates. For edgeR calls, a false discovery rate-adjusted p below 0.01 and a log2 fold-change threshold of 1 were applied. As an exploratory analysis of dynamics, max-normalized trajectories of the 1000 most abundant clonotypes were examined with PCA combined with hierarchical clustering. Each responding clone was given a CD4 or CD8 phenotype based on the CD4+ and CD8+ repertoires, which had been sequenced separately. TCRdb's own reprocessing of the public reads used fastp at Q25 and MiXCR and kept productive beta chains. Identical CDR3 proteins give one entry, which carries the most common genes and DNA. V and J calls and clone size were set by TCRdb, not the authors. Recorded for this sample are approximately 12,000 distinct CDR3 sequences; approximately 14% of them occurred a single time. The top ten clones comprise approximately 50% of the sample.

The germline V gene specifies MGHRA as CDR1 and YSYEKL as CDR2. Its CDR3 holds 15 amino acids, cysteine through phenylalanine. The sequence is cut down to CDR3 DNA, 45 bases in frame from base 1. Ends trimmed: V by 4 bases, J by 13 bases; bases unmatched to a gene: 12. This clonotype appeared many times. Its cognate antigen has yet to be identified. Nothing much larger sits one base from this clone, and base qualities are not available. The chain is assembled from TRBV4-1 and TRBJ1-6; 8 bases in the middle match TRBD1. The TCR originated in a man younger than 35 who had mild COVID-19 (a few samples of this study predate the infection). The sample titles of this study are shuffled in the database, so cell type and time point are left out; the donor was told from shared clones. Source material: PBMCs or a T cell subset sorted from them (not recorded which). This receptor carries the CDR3 CASSLKETGANPLHF. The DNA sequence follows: TGCGCCAGCAGCCTCAAGGAGACAGGGGCCAATCCCCTCCACTTT.